These 31 T cell receptor beta chains were all obtained from the same sample, sequenced in a study of blood T cell repertoires in COVID-19. The assay was immunoSEQ multiplex PCR, and TCRdb's table has in-frame clones only and misses some. The sample carries 150,000 to 200,000 clones, about 86% recorded once. Material for sequencing was peripheral blood. Source of these receptors: a man between 60 and 70 years old with acute or convalescent COVID-19.

This chain joins TRBV9 and TRBJ2-3; TRBD2 matches 9 bases. This CDR3 region has 17 residues. V lost 0 bases to trimming and J lost 1 base; unmatched junction nucleotides: 6. The germline V gene has CDR1 SGDLS and CDR2 YYNGEE. The CDR3 coding sequence is TGTGCCAGCAGCGTAGAGTCTAGCGGGGCCGGCACAGATACGCAGTATTTT. Protein: CASSVESSGAGTDTQYF.

As concerns this clone: The sample carries other DNA sequences with the same CDR3. The J gene is TRBJ1-1, the V gene TRBV3-1 (or the pseudogene TRBV3-2); D gene unclear. V lost 2 bases, J lost 5 bases, and 6 bases lay in between. This CDR3 is 12 amino acids long. CDR1 is LGHDT and CDR2 is YNNKEL in the germline V gene (reference sequence). The CDR3 spells CASSQRGTEAFF. As DNA, the CDR3 is TGTGCCAGCAGCCAACGAGGGACTGAAGCTTTCTTT.

This clone is a singleton in its sample. The V gene is TRBV24-1, the J gene TRBJ2-5, with D perhaps TRBD2 (6 bases). With 7 bases removed from V and 5 bases from J, the gap between germline ends came to 19 bases. The germline CDR1 and CDR2 sequences are KGHDR and SFDVKD. This CDR3 is 15 amino acids long. As DNA, the CDR3 is TGTGCCACCAGCGAAATCATTCGGGGGTTCGAGACCCAGTACTTC. This gives the protein CATSEIIRGFETQYF.

The V gene is TRBV7-8, the J gene TRBJ2-1; D unclear. Trimming stripped 5 bases from V and 7 bases from J, with 12 bases between. From germline, CDR1 is SGHVS and CDR2 FQNEAQ. CDR3 size: 13 residues. CDR3 in amino acids: CASSPNFLNEQFF. In DNA, the CDR3 is TGTGCCAGCAGCCCCAACTTTCTGAATGAGCAGTTCTTC.

This chain connects TRBV24-1 to TRBJ2-1; 11 nucleotides line up with TRBD2. With V trimmed by 0 bases and J by 7 bases, 7 bases remained unmatched. The length of the CDR3 is 17 residues. The germline V gene encodes CDR1 KGHDR and CDR2 SFDVKD. The CDR3 reads CATSDLLAGGPYNEQFF. CDR3 sequence (DNA): TGTGCCACCAGTGATTTGTTAGCGGGAGGGCCTTATAATGAGCAGTTCTTC.

The rearrangement joins TRBV6-5 to TRBJ1-5; a weak D match, TRBD1 (5 bases). This CDR3 comprises 14 residues. Germline V gene sequence: CDR1 MNHEY, CDR2 SVGAGI. V lost 3 bases to trimming and J lost 4 bases, with 10 bases between them. The chain's CDR3 is CASSYQQENQPQHF. In nucleotides, the CDR3 is TGTGCCAGCAGTTATCAACAGGAAAATCAGCCCCAGCATTTT.

The rearrangement joins TRBV30 to TRBJ2-1, with 8 bases that match TRBD2. Germline CDR1 is GTSNPN and CDR2 is SVGIG (reference sequence). V was pared by 5 bases and J by 2 bases, with 5 bases of the junction left unmatched. CDR3 length: 14 residues. CDR3 nucleotides: TGTGCCTGGGGCCCGGGACTAGCCTACAATGAGCAGTTCTTC. This encodes CAWGPGLAYNEQFF.

The chain combines TRBV30 with TRBJ1-2; 9 bases match TRBD1. CDR3 length: 11 amino acids. The V gene's germline CDR1 is GTSNPN and CDR2 SVGIG (reference sequence). Trimming at V came to 5 bases and at J to 8 bases, leaving 3 bases not matched to a gene. The CDR3 region has the DNA TGTGCCTGGCGGACAGGGGTAGGCTACACCTTC. The encoded protein is CAWRTGVGYTF.

The chain combines TRBV7-9 with TRBJ1-2; possibly TRBD1 for D (6 bases). The CDR3 runs to 14 residues. Germline V gene lookup returns CDR1 SEHNR and CDR2 FQNEAQ (reference sequence). The V and J ends lost 5 bases and 4 bases respectively, with 14 bases between them. CDR3 in DNA: TGTGCCAGCAGCCTCGGACAGTCGGTCTATGGCTACACCTTC. This gives the protein CASSLGQSVYGYTF.

The chain is built from TRBV11-3 and TRBJ2-2; TRBD1 aligns across 10 bases. The CDR3 runs to 15 residues. After removal of 2 bases from V and 7 bases from J, the junction contained 4 bases not matched to a gene. Germline lookup yields CDR1 SGHNT and CDR2 YENEEA. The CDR3 sequence is CASSLLGQGYGELFF. The CDR3, as DNA: TGTGCCAGCAGCTTATTGGGACAGGGGTACGGGGAGCTGTTTTTT.

The chain links TRBV30 to TRBJ2-5, with unresolved D. Looked up from germline, CDR1 is GTSNPN and CDR2 is SVGIG (reference sequence). The V end was cut by 0 bases, the J end by 5 bases, with 7 bases between. The CDR3 has 12 residues. The CDR3 reads CAWSVNLETQYF. CDR3 DNA sequence: TGTGCCTGGAGTGTTAATCTGGAGACCCAGTACTTC.

The chain combines TRBV6-5 with TRBJ2-7, with D perhaps matching TRBD1 (5 bases). This CDR3 has 15 amino acids. The V and J ends lost 7 bases and 3 bases respectively, with 19 bases between them. Germline V CDR1 and CDR2: MNHEY, SVGAGI. The CDR3 nucleotides are TGTGCCAGCACTACCAGGGCAGGCACCATCTACGAGCAGTACTTC. Translated, it gives CASTTRAGTIYEQYF.

V usage is TRBV7-6 and J usage is TRBJ1-3; 9 positions agree with TRBD1. The CDR3 is 17 residues long. With V trimmed by 5 bases and J by 2 bases, 10 bases remained unmatched. Germline V gene lookup returns CDR1 SGHVS and CDR2 FNYEAQ. The DNA of the CDR3 is TGTGCCAGCAGCCCACAGGACAGGGGAGGCGCTGGAAACACCATATATTTT. Translating it yields CASSPQDRGGAGNTIYF.

The rearrangement links TRBV7-6 to TRBJ1-6, with TRBD1 matching 7 bases. Per the germline V gene, CDR1 is SGHVS and CDR2 is FNYEAQ. Unmatched junction bases numbered 14, after V lost 0 bases and J lost 9 bases. The CDR3 has 18 residues. The CDR3 region is CASSLAIGAGGLGSPLHF. CDR3 in DNA: TGTGCCAGCAGCTTAGCGATCGGGGCAGGGGGACTTGGTTCACCCCTCCACTTT. Complete variable domain (other parts from reference TRBV7-6 and TRBJ1-6): GAGVSQSPRYKVTKRGQDVALRCDPISGHVSLYWYRQALGQGPEFLTYFNYEAQQDKSGLPNDRFSAERPEGSISTLTIQRTEQRDSAMYRCASSLAIGAGGLGSPLHFGNGTRLTVT.

This rearrangement joins TRBV30 to TRBJ1-2; 7 bases are a match to TRBD1. The CDR3 length is 14 residues. Per germline, CDR1 GTSNPN and CDR2 SVGIG (reference sequence). The ends lost 1 base at V and 7 bases at J; junction bases unmatched: 9. CDR3 nucleotide sequence: TGTGCCTGGAGTGCACAGGGGCGGATAGGTGGCTACACCTTC. As protein: CAWSAQGRIGGYTF.

There are a few counts of this clone. This sequence joins TRBV9 and TRBJ2-2, with D unresolved. CDR1 is SGDLS and CDR2 is YYNGEE in the germline V gene. Trimming pared 2 bases from V and 1 base from J, leaving 9 bases between. CDR3 length equals 15 residues. The CDR3 reads CASSVVGGNTGELFF. As DNA, the CDR3 is TGTGCCAGCAGCGTCGTTGGCGGGAACACCGGGGAGCTGTTTTTT.

This clone was seen once. This CDR3 is CASSFQNSYEQYF. The DNA of the CDR3 is TGTGCCAGCAGTTTTCAGAACTCCTACGAGCAGTACTTC. V and J are TRBV28 and TRBJ2-7; the D is unclear. V lost 3 bases to trimming and J lost 0 bases, with 6 bases between them. The germline V gene encodes CDR1 MDHEN and CDR2 SYDVKM. The CDR3 runs 13 residues.

V is TRBV28 and J is TRBJ2-3, with 7 bases identical to TRBD2. CDR3 length: 14 residues. The trim removed 3 bases at V and 4 bases at J, leaving 4 bases unmatched. Germline-derived CDR1 and CDR2 are MDHEN and SYDVKM. The CDR3 bases are TGTGCCAGCAGTTTGCCGGGAGGCCCAGATACGCAGTATTTT. It encodes CASSLPGGPDTQYF.

The rearrangement links TRBV18 to TRBJ1-2; possibly TRBD1 for D (6 bases). The CDR3 extends over 14 amino acids. Per germline, CDR1 KGHSH and CDR2 LQKENI. V was cut by 2 bases and J by 3 bases, with 10 bases left in between. The chain's CDR3 is CASSPVGADYGYTF. The CDR3 bases are TGTGCCAGCTCACCAGTGGGGGCGGACTATGGCTACACCTTC.

The V gene is TRBV30, the J gene TRBJ2-1, with 11 bases lining up with TRBD2. The V gene's germline CDR1 is GTSNPN and CDR2 SVGIG (reference sequence). Germline trimming cut 3 bases from V and 6 bases from J; bases unmatched to any gene: 4. The CDR3 is 14 amino acids. The CDR3 coding sequence is TGTGCCTGGAGAATTAGCGGGAGGGCCAATGAGCAGTTCTTC. This gives the protein CAWRISGRANEQFF.

The V call is TRBV19, the J call TRBJ1-4, with 8 nucleotides matching TRBD1. CDR3 length: 14 amino acids. Germline trimming cut 6 bases from V and 8 bases from J; bases unmatched to any gene: 8. Germline CDR1 reads LNHDA; CDR2 reads SQIVND (reference sequence). The CDR3 sequence: CASSLDRATEKLFF. CDR3 coding DNA: TGTGCCAGTAGCCTGGACAGGGCAACGGAAAAACTGTTTTTT. Variable domain in full (rest from reference TRBV19 and TRBJ1-4): DGGITQSPKYLFRKEGQNVTLSCEQNLNHDAMYWYRQDPGQGLRLIYYSQIVNDFQKGDIAEGYSVSREKKESFPLTVTSAQKNPTAFYLCASSLDRATEKLFFGSGTQLSVL.

The genes are TRBV27 and TRBJ1-1, with a weak D call TRBD1 (5 bases). The germline CDR1 and CDR2 sequences are MNHEY and SMNVEV (reference sequence). The CDR3 has 12 amino acids. Trimming cost V 4 bases and J 8 bases, with 11 bases left between them. The CDR3, as DNA: TGTGCCAGCAGTTCAAGGGGATTGGAAGCTTTCTTT. Protein sequence: CASSSRGLEAFF.

This rearrangement joins TRBV5-8 to TRBJ1-2; the D gene is possibly TRBD1 (6 bases). This CDR3 is built from 17 residues. The germline V and J ends were trimmed by 1 base and 3 bases, with 19 bases remaining between them. Germline CDR1 and CDR2: SGHTS and YDEGEE. CDR3 sequence reads: CASSLQGSQGFYYGYTF. The CDR3 DNA is TGTGCCAGCAGCTTGCAAGGGTCTCAGGGGTTTTACTATGGCTACACCTTC.

This sequence joins TRBV13 and TRBJ1-3, with D perhaps TRBD1 (6 bases). With 4 bases removed from V and 1 base from J, the gap between germline ends came to 8 bases. The CDR3 consists of 14 residues. Germline CDR1 reads PRHDT; CDR2 reads FYEKMQ (reference sequence). The CDR3 is CASSYRASGNTIYF. CDR3 nucleotides: TGTGCCAGCAGCTACAGGGCTTCTGGAAACACCATATATTTT.

This chain joins TRBV10-1 and TRBJ2-3; TRBD2 aligns across 9 bases. With V trimmed by 0 bases and J by 5 bases, 3 bases remained unmatched. CDR3 length equals 15 residues. Germline V gene lookup returns CDR1 WNHNN and CDR2 SYGVQD (reference sequence). The CDR3 here is CASSESASGKDTQYF. DNA for the CDR3: TGCGCCAGCAGTGAGTCGGCTAGCGGGAAAGATACGCAGTATTTT.

This rearrangement joins TRBV19 to TRBJ2-5; D is ambiguous. V was pared by 1 base and J by 1 base, with 10 bases between. This CDR3 spans 15 amino acids. CDR1 is LNHDA, CDR2 SQIVND, per germline (reference sequence). The CDR3 loop is CASSIVAATQETQYF. The CDR3 DNA reads TGTGCCAGTAGTATAGTGGCGGCCACCCAAGAGACCCAGTACTTC.

The CDR3 DNA is TGTGCCAGCAGTCCTTGGACAGGGCAGGGGCAGTACTTC. Translation gives CASSPWTGQGQYF. The V gene is TRBV6-5, the J gene TRBJ2-7; 8 bases are shared with TRBD1. CDR1 and CDR2 (germline): MNHEY, SVGAGI. The CDR3 runs 13 residues. V lost 5 bases to trimming and J lost 9 bases; unmatched junction nucleotides: 9.

The chain couples TRBV6-2 or TRBV6-3 to TRBJ2-1, with 8 bases aligning to TRBD2. The CDR3 runs to 16 residues. Germline CDR1 is MNHEY and CDR2 is SVGEGT. Germline trimming cut 0 bases from V and 9 bases from J; bases unmatched to any gene: 10. This CDR3 is CASSYSTSDVPIEQFF. The CDR3 DNA reads as TGTGCCAGCAGTTACTCGACTAGCGACGTTCCCATTGAGCAGTTCTTC.

This chain connects TRBV7-3 to TRBJ2-7; the match to TRBD2 covers 8 bases. Germline values: CDR1 SGHTA, CDR2 FQGTGA. The CDR3 is 13 residues long. J was trimmed by 3 bases and V by 3 bases; bases with no gene match: 1. The CDR3 nucleotides read TGTGCCAGCAGCTTCAGCGGGAGCTACGAGCAGTACTTC. It yields the protein CASSFSGSYEQYF.

V is TRBV3-1 (or the pseudogene TRBV3-2) and J is TRBJ2-1, with 8 bases matching TRBD2. Trimming cost V 0 bases and J 3 bases; bases outside gene matches: 4. CDR1 and CDR2 from the germline V gene are LGHDT and YNNKEL (reference sequence). The CDR3 has 16 residues. Here the CDR3 DNA reads TGTGCCAGCAGCCAAGACGTACTAGCGGACTACAATGAGCAGTTCTTC. Amino acids: CASSQDVLADYNEQFF.

This chain uses TRBV12-5 with TRBJ2-1; D is perhaps TRBD1 (5 bases). The CDR3 is 12 amino acids. V lost 7 bases and J 7 bases, leaving 11 bases between the germline ends. Germline values: CDR1 LGHNT, CDR2 FRNRAP. The CDR3 DNA sequence: TGTGCTAGTGCCCTGAAGGGGAATGAGCAGTTCTTC. As protein: CASALKGNEQFF.